This TCR beta chain derives from a study of CD8+ T cells in alopecia areata. Background on the study: Dosing with tofacitinib proceeded for 6 to 18 months, followed by 6 months off drug. The study's findings and limits: In lesional scalp, particularly from alopecia totalis/universalis, clonality was higher than in normal scalp.

CDR1 and CDR2 from the germline V gene are GTSNPN and SVGIG (reference sequence). The V and J ends lost 3 bases and 3 bases respectively, with 11 bases between them. The CDR3 length is 13 residues. As to this clone: Its antigen is not known.

RNA extraction was followed by reverse transcription into cDNA, which acted as the sequencing template. TCRdb's copy holds only in-frame clones and misses some; the assay was immunoSEQ multiplex PCR. Here the sample spans 130,000 to 150,000 clones, 87% being singletons. The chain joins TRBV30 to TRBJ1-2; a possible D gene is TRBD1 (5 bases). Sequencing was performed on CD8+ T cells sorted from blood, taken at week 0. The sequence was collected from a human donor with alopecia areata. The CDR3 protein is CAWSAGTDYGYTF. In DNA form, the CDR3 reads TGTGCCTGGAGCGCCGGGACGGACTATGGCTACACCTTC.